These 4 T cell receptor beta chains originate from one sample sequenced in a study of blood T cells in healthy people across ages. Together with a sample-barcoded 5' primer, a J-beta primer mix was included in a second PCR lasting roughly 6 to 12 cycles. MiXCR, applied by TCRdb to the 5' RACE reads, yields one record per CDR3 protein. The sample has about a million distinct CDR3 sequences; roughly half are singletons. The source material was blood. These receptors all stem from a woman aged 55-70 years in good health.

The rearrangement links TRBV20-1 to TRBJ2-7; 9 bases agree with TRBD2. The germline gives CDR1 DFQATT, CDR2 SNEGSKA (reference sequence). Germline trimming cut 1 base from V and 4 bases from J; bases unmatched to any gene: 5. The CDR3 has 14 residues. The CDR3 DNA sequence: TGCAGTGCTAGAGTTAGCGGGAGTTCGTACGAGCAGTACTTC. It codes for CSARVSGSSYEQYF.

The CDR3 region is CASSFGANSYEQYF. CDR3 sequence (DNA): TGTGCCAGCAGCTTCGGAGCTAACTCCTACGAGCAGTACTTC. This chain connects TRBV5-5 to TRBJ2-7, with no clear D. The CDR3 length is 14 residues. Germline CDR1 SGHKS, CDR2 YYEKEE (reference sequence). The germline V and J ends were trimmed by 2 bases and 0 bases, with 9 bases remaining between them.

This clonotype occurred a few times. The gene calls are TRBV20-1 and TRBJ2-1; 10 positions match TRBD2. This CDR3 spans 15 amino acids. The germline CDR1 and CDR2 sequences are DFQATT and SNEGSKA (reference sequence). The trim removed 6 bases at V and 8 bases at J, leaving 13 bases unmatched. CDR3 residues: CSATPALAGGDEQFF. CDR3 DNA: TGCAGTGCAACCCCCGCGTTAGCGGGAGGCGATGAGCAGTTCTTC.

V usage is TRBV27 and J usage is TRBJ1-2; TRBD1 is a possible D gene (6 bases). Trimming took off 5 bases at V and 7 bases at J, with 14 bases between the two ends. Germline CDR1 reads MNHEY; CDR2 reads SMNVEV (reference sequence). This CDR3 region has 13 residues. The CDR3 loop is CASSPRGPGGYTF. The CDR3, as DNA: TGTGCCAGCAGTCCCCGGGGGCCCGGTGGCTACACCTTC.